The 10 T cell receptor beta chains below all came from one sample that was sequenced in a study of T cell repertoires in cytomegalovirus infection. In TCRdb, the reads were re-called with MiXCR into one record per CDR3 protein. The table shows 90,000 to 110,000 distinct CDR3 sequences, with around 29% occurring only once. Antigens for these TCRs are unknown. This specimen consisted of CD8+ T cells from cultured PBMCs, obtained from culture after CMV antigen stimulation. Every receptor here comes from a human donor in good health (CMV status not recorded). Some clones in this sample may be carry-over from other donors' samples.

This clonotype has just a few counts. The chain joins TRBV7-9 to TRBJ2-2, with TRBD1 matching over 9 bases. The CDR3 totals 20 residues. Germline V lookup: CDR1 SEHNR, CDR2 FQNEAQ (reference sequence). V lost 5 bases to trimming and J lost 3 bases; unmatched junction nucleotides: 19. The DNA of the CDR3 is TGTGCCAGCAGCAACCGACAGGGGGATACACCGGTTAGAGACACCGGGGAGCTGTTTTTT. Translation gives CASSNRQGDTPVRDTGELFF. Supplemented by reference TRBV7-9 and TRBJ2-2, the full variable domain reads DTGVSQNPRHKITKRGQNVTFRCDPISEHNRLYWYRQTLGQGPEFLTYFQNEAQLEKSRLLSDRFSAERPKGSFSTLEIQRTEQGDSAMYLCASSNRQGDTPVRDTGELFFGEGSRLTVL.

In DNA, the CDR3 is TGTGCCAGCAGTTTTCAGGACGAGCAGTACTTC. Its protein product is CASSFQDEQYF. The V and J genes are TRBV12-3 or TRBV12-4 and TRBJ2-7, with D unclear. This CDR3 comprises 11 residues. V was shortened by 3 bases and J by 5 bases, with 5 bases between the two germline ends.

This clonotype was recorded many times. The chain couples TRBV28 to TRBJ1-6; D is unclear. The germline gives CDR1 MDHEN, CDR2 SYDVKM. Deletions cut 10 bases from V and 9 bases from J, with 4 bases between. The CDR3 runs 9 residues. CDR3 loop: CATGSPLHF. The DNA of the CDR3 is TGTGCCACAGGTTCACCCCTCCACTTT.

The CDR3 nucleotides are TGCGCCAGCAGCCGGGGGGGGAATCAGCCCCAGCATTTT. Protein sequence: CASSRGGNQPQHF. The gene calls are TRBV4-1 and TRBJ1-5; D might be TRBD1 (5 bases). Germline V gene lookup returns CDR1 MGHRA and CDR2 YSYEKL. V was shortened by 4 bases and J by 4 bases, with 8 bases between the two germline ends. CDR3 length: 13 residues.

This clonotype was seen more than once but under ten times. CDR3 DNA: TGCAGTGCTAGTCGTGGGCCGACAGACTATGGCTACACCTTC. It yields the protein CSASRGPTDYGYTF. The chain joins TRBV20-1 to TRBJ1-2; D is perhaps TRBD1 (5 bases). The CDR3 has 14 amino acids. The V and J ends lost 3 bases and 3 bases respectively, with 14 bases between them. The germline V gene has CDR1 DFQATT and CDR2 SNEGSKA (reference sequence).

In this sample, this clonotype turned up a few times. The rearrangement uses TRBV15 and TRBJ2-5; tentatively, D is TRBD2 (6 bases). Deletions cut 5 bases from V and 2 bases from J, with 12 bases between. From germline, CDR1 is LNHNV and CDR2 YYDKDF (reference sequence). This CDR3 spans 14 amino acids. As DNA, the CDR3 is TGTGCCACCAGCGCCGATGGGGGGCAAGAGACCCAGTACTTC. Translated, it gives CATSADGGQETQYF. The full variable domain, in which reference TRBV15 and TRBJ2-5 provide the parts outside the CDR3, is DAMVIQNPRYQVTQFGKPVTLSCSQTLNHNVMYWYQQKSSQAPKLLFHYYDKDFNNEADTPDNFQSRRPNTSFCFLDIRSPGLGDTAMYLCATSADGGQETQYFGPGTRLLVL.

This chain joins TRBV20-1 and TRBJ1-2; D is unresolved. The CDR3 totals 13 residues. The germline gives CDR1 DFQATT, CDR2 SNEGSKA (reference sequence). Between the trimmed V and J ends, which lost 1 base and 2 bases, there was a span of 8 bases. CDR3 sequence reads: CSARVSSNYGYTF. CDR3 DNA sequence: TGCAGTGCTAGAGTTTCTTCGAACTATGGCTACACCTTC.

The chain carries TRBV27 and TRBJ1-5; D is unclear. Trimming pared 2 bases from V and 5 bases from J, leaving 7 bases between. CDR3 length: 13 residues. Germline V lookup: CDR1 MNHEY, CDR2 SMNVEV (reference sequence). CDR3 sequence: CASSLGVDQPQHF. DNA for the CDR3: TGTGCCAGCAGTTTAGGGGTTGATCAGCCCCAGCATTTT.

The rearrangement links TRBV7-2 to TRBJ1-2; D not resolved. Trimming stripped 3 bases from V and 1 base from J, with 6 bases between. Germline CDR1 SGHTA, CDR2 FQGNSA. This CDR3 has 13 amino acids. The CDR3 DNA reads TGTGCCAGCAGCTTCCCAGATAACTATGGCTACACCTTC. This sequence encodes CASSFPDNYGYTF.

CDR3 nucleotides: TGTGCCAGCACTCCGGACGGGACAAATGGCTACACCTTC. It codes for CASTPDGTNGYTF. The V gene is TRBV27, the J gene TRBJ1-2, with D perhaps matching TRBD1 (6 bases). The V and J ends lost 7 bases and 6 bases respectively, with 15 bases between them. Germline CDR1 is MNHEY and CDR2 is SMNVEV (reference sequence). The CDR3 runs 13 residues.